One and the same sample provided the 5 T cell receptor beta chains below, sequenced in a study of blood T cell repertoires in COVID-19. Measured with immunoSEQ multiplex PCR; TCRdb has only the in-frame clones, and not every one. Of roughly 340,000 clones in the sample, around 87% were seen once. Sequenced: PBMCs or T cells enriched from blood (not recorded which). The receptors originated from a man aged 35-49 years in a cohort exposed to, infected with or recovered from COVID-19 (not recorded which).

The V call is TRBV6-4, the J call TRBJ2-1; TRBD2 matches at 8 bases. Germline V gene lookup returns CDR1 MRHNA and CDR2 SNTAGT. The CDR3 runs 20 residues. V lost 3 bases, J lost 0 bases, and 16 bases stayed unmatched. The CDR3 loop is CASSEGRLASAGSSYNEQFF. Written as DNA, the CDR3 is TGTGCCAGCAGTGAGGGGAGACTAGCGTCAGCCGGTAGCTCCTACAATGAGCAGTTCTTC.

The gene calls are TRBV10-3 and TRBJ2-1; the D is unclear. V lost 2 bases and J 13 bases, leaving 15 bases between the germline ends. Germline V CDR1 and CDR2: ENHRY, SYGVKD. The CDR3 length is 13 residues. Written as DNA, the CDR3 is TGTGCCATCAGTGAGGTGGTAGTCATAGAACAGTTCTTC. It is translated as CAISEVVVIEQFF.

This rearrangement joins TRBV27 to TRBJ2-7; the match to TRBD1 covers 10 bases. Germline CDR1 and CDR2: MNHEY and SMNVEV (reference sequence). Germline trimming cut 6 bases from V and 2 bases from J; bases unmatched to any gene: 10. The CDR3 contains 16 residues. The CDR3 sequence: CASSAIRDRGPYEQYF. DNA for the CDR3: TGTGCCAGCAGCGCTATCCGGGACAGGGGACCCTACGAGCAGTACTTC.

This chain links TRBV6-1 with TRBJ2-2; D is unclear. From germline, CDR1 is MNHNS and CDR2 SASEGT. The CDR3 sequence is 14 residues long. The V end lost 1 base, the J end lost 1 base, and 4 bases lay between the germline ends. CDR3 in DNA: TGTGCCAGCAGTGAAGTCTTGAACACCGGGGAGCTGTTTTTT. Protein: CASSEVLNTGELFF.

The chain is built from TRBV18 and TRBJ2-2; D is possibly TRBD1 (6 bases). The CDR3 has 15 amino acids. V lost 3 bases, J lost 0 bases, and 8 bases lay in between. From germline, CDR1 is KGHSH and CDR2 LQKENI. CDR3 bases: TGTGCCAGCTCACCTGGACAGACGAACACCGGGGAGCTGTTTTTT. Translation gives CASSPGQTNTGELFF.